The source of this T cell receptor beta chain is a study of blood T cell repertoires in COVID-19. Across the study: The origin of the acute and convalescent COVID-19 samples was the United States, Italy and Spain. T cells, B-cell-depleted T cells, or PBMCs provided the cDNA or gDNA that served as material.

CDR3 length: 16 residues. Per germline, CDR1 LNHDA and CDR2 SQIVND (reference sequence). V lost 1 base and J lost 6; bases outside the gene matches: 9. Authors' processing steps: Using reference gene primer amplification, nucleated cell counts were estimated. Using immunoSEQ multiplex PCR, the repertoire was profiled, and TCRdb retains in-frame clones only, with some absent. Clone size and V and J calls were adopted from that table, with D and trimming inferred from the DNA. This table holds about 210,000 clones, approximately 80% found once. Sequencing was done on a sample of peripheral blood. The chain recombines TRBV19 with TRBJ1-5, with 7 bases fitting TRBD1. The clonotype was recovered from a human donor in a cohort sampled during active COVID-19. CDR3 loop: CASSIGSGGRSQPQHF. DNA for the CDR3: TGTGCCAGTAGTATAGGATCAGGGGGGCGTAGTCAGCCCCAGCATTTT.